One sample yielded the 19 T cell receptor beta chains listed below, sequenced in a study of PD-L1 blockade in urothelial cancer. Here immunoSEQ multiplex PCR was the method, and the copy in TCRdb shows in-frame clones only, minus some. The table lists some 63,000 clones, roughly 76% of them singletons, with under 7.5% in the top ten. The time point: pretreatment peripheral blood. This material consisted of PBMCs, taken around atezolizumab (anti-PD-L1) treatment. The receptors were sampled from a man aged 65 to 79 with urothelial cancer.

The rearrangement joins TRBV6-1 to TRBJ2-5, with D maybe TRBD2 (7 bases). The CDR3 has 14 amino acids. Germline V gene lookup returns CDR1 MNHNS and CDR2 SASEGT. Trimming took off 6 bases at V and 4 bases at J, with 15 bases between the two ends. The CDR3 spells CASSVLGGGETQYF. The CDR3 region has the DNA TGTGCCAGCAGCGTTCTGGGAGGGGGAGAGACCCAGTACTTC.

The rearrangement links TRBV11-3 to TRBJ2-2; 7 bases line up with TRBD2. Germline V lookup: CDR1 SGHNT, CDR2 YENEEA. The CDR3 spans 15 residues. The ends lost 8 bases at V and 5 bases at J; junction bases unmatched: 11. The CDR3 nucleotides are TGTGCCAGCTCCTTCAGTAGCGGGCGGACCGGGGAGCTGTTTTTT. Amino acid sequence: CASSFSSGRTGELFF.

The chain recombines TRBV11-2 with TRBJ2-3, with D unclear. CDR1 and CDR2 (germline): SGHAT, FQNNGV. Trimming stripped 0 bases from V and 2 bases from J, with 6 bases between. This CDR3 contains 14 residues. CDR3 DNA sequence: TGTGCCAGCAGCTTAGATACTCTCACAGATACGCAGTATTTT. It translates to CASSLDTLTDTQYF.

The V call is TRBV6-5, the J call TRBJ2-7; 13 bases match TRBD2. The CDR3 spans 13 residues. Germline CDR1 and CDR2: MNHEY and SVGAGI. After removal of 5 bases from V and 9 bases from J, the junction contained 4 bases not matched to a gene. The CDR3 reads CASSRTSGRPQYF. The CDR3 coding sequence is TGTGCCAGCAGTCGGACTAGCGGGAGACCGCAGTACTTC.

This chain connects TRBV15 to TRBJ2-7; D is unresolved. Germline CDR1 is LNHNV and CDR2 is YYDKDF (reference sequence). Trimming cost V 0 bases and J 0 bases, with 9 bases left between them. The CDR3 covers 15 residues. CDR3 nucleotide sequence: TGTGCCACCAGCAGAGATTTAGAGTCCTCCTACGAGCAGTACTTC. Residues: CATSRDLESSYEQYF.

The chain recombines TRBV29-1 with TRBJ2-4, with D hard to call. The CDR3 sequence is 13 residues long. V shed 0 bases and J shed 8 bases, with 11 bases lying between them. Germline CDR1 is SQVTM and CDR2 is ANQGSEA. CDR3 loop: CSVEDLAGYIQYF. Here the CDR3 DNA reads TGCAGCGTTGAAGATTTGGCAGGTTACATTCAGTACTTC.

The gene calls are TRBV2 and TRBJ2-5, with 10 bases fitting TRBD2. This CDR3 has 15 residues. With V trimmed by 8 bases and J by 1 base, 7 bases remained unmatched. The germline V gene encodes CDR1 SNHLY and CDR2 FYNNEI. Written as DNA, the CDR3 is TGTGCCAGCGGGGCCCAGCGGGGGGGCCAAGAGACCCAGTACTTC. Its protein product is CASGAQRGGQETQYF. The full variable domain, in which reference TRBV2 and TRBJ2-5 provide the parts outside the CDR3, is EPEVTQTPSHQVTQMGQEVILRCVPISNHLYFYWYRQILGQKVEFLVSFYNNEISEKSEIFDDQFSVERPDGSNFTLKIRSTKLEDSAMYFCASGAQRGGQETQYFGPGTRLLVL.

This clone was detected once. The gene calls are TRBV11-3 and TRBJ2-5; D may be TRBD1 (6 bases). V was trimmed by 5 bases and J by 5 bases, leaving 21 bases between them. CDR1 is SGHNT and CDR2 is YENEEA in the germline V gene. This CDR3 comprises 16 residues. This CDR3 reads CASSPRSGAGVETQYF. Written as DNA, the CDR3 is TGTGCCAGCAGCCCCCGCTCCGGGGCAGGGGTTGAGACCCAGTACTTC.

The rearrangement joins TRBV19 to TRBJ2-1; 14 bases fit TRBD2. Germline CDR1 and CDR2: LNHDA and SQIVND (reference sequence). This CDR3 spans 16 amino acids. V lost 10 bases to trimming and J lost 9 bases; unmatched junction nucleotides: 14. CDR3 residues: CANSKPGTSGSSEQFF. In DNA, the CDR3 is TGTGCCAACTCAAAACCCGGGACTAGCGGGAGCAGTGAGCAGTTCTTC.

The chain couples TRBV30 to TRBJ2-7; 9 bases are shared with TRBD2. The V gene's germline CDR1 is GTSNPN and CDR2 SVGIG (reference sequence). The CDR3 runs 16 residues. With V trimmed by 2 bases and J by 4 bases, 12 bases remained unmatched. CDR3 nucleotides: TGTGCCTGGAGTAGGGATAGCGGGAGAAGAAGGTACGAGCAGTACTTC. Translated: CAWSRDSGRRRYEQYF. Complete variable domain (other parts from reference TRBV30 and TRBJ2-7): SQTIHQWPATLVQPVGSPLSLECTVEGTSNPNLYWYRQAAGRGLQLLFYSVGIGQISSEVPQNLSASRPQDRQFILSSKKLLLSDSGFYLCAWSRDSGRRRYEQYFGPGTRLTVT.

The table lists this clone with a few counts. This sequence joins TRBV7-9 and TRBJ2-7, with a possible D match to TRBD1 (5 bases). There are 11 residues in the CDR3. Trimming shortened V by 4 bases and J by 7 bases, and 8 bases separated the two germline ends. The germline V gene encodes CDR1 SEHNR and CDR2 FQNEAQ (reference sequence). The CDR3: CASSSPGEQYF. CDR3 bases: TGTGCCAGCAGCTCCCCAGGGGAGCAGTACTTC. Looking up the rest from reference TRBV7-9 and TRBJ2-7 gives the full variable domain: DTGVSQNPRHKITKRGQNVTFRCDPISEHNRLYWYRQTLGQGPEFLTYFQNEAQLEKSRLLSDRFSAERPKGSFSTLEIQRTEQGDSAMYLCASSSPGEQYFGPGTRLTVT.

In this sample, this clone turned up a few times. The rearrangement links TRBV19 to TRBJ2-1; 7 bases map to TRBD1. V was clipped by 6 bases and J by 5 bases; unmatched bases: 10. Germline-derived CDR1 and CDR2 are LNHDA and SQIVND (reference sequence). This CDR3 is 15 amino acids long. CDR3 bases: TGTGCCAGTAGGAGAAACAGGGGAGACCACAATGAGCAGTTCTTC. Protein: CASRRNRGDHNEQFF.

This sequence joins TRBV15 and TRBJ2-3; TRBD2 is a possible D gene (7 bases). There are 16 residues in the CDR3. The V gene lost 0 bases and the J gene lost 2 bases, with 12 bases spanning the gap. The germline V gene encodes CDR1 LNHNV and CDR2 YYDKDF (reference sequence). The CDR3: CATSRDGAGATDTQYF. CDR3 DNA sequence: TGTGCCACCAGCAGAGATGGTGCGGGGGCCACAGATACGCAGTATTTT.

The chain has TRBV10-2 and TRBJ2-7; 9 nucleotides line up with TRBD1. Per the germline V gene, CDR1 is WSHSY and CDR2 is SAAADI. Trimming removed 6 bases from V and 3 bases from J; junction bases left unmatched: 21. The CDR3 covers 19 residues. In nucleotides, the CDR3 is TGCGCCAGCAGGGACCACCCGGGACAGGGTTGGAGGGATTACTACGAGCAGTACTTC. Protein product: CASRDHPGQGWRDYYEQYF.

The J gene is TRBJ2-3, the V gene TRBV5-1; D gene uncertain. This CDR3 has 13 residues. CDR1 and CDR2 (germline): SGHRS, YFSETQ. V lost 3 bases and J lost 5, with 10 bases in between. CDR3 DNA: TGCGCCAGCAGCTATACGAGTCAAGATACGCAGTATTTT. It codes for CASSYTSQDTQYF.

The chain joins TRBV18 to TRBJ1-2; 12 bases line up with TRBD1. The V segment lost 4 bases and the J segment 2 bases; nucleotides outside the gene matches: 8. Germline V gene sequence: CDR1 KGHSH, CDR2 LQKENI. This CDR3 is 17 amino acids long. CDR3 region: CASSRNQGTGGNYGYTF. CDR3 bases: TGTGCCAGCTCACGGAACCAAGGGACAGGGGGCAACTATGGCTACACCTTC.

The chain joins TRBV2 to TRBJ1-4, with D unclear. Germline CDR1 and CDR2: SNHLY and FYNNEI. This CDR3 region has 15 residues. V lost 4 bases and J lost 3, with 12 bases in between. The CDR3 DNA is TGTGCCAGCAGTGTTACCATCGGGGCTAATGAAAAACTGTTTTTT. Translating gives CASSVTIGANEKLFF.

The table lists this clone with a count of one. J is TRBJ2-3 and V is TRBV5-8; 7 positions agree with TRBD2. V shed 4 bases, J shed 8 bases, and the junction held 4 bases outside the gene matches. CDR1 is SGHTS, CDR2 YDEGEE, per germline. The CDR3 extends over 12 amino acids. CDR3 region: CASSPTSATQYF. The CDR3 DNA sequence: TGTGCCAGCAGCCCTACTAGCGCTACGCAGTATTTT. The full variable domain, its missing parts supplied by reference TRBV5-8 and TRBJ2-3, is EAGVTQSPTHLIKTRGQQATLRCSPISGHTSVYWYQQALGLGLQFLLWYDEGEERNRGNFPPRFSGRQFPNYSSELNVNALELEDSALYLCASSPTSATQYFGPGTRLTVL.

This clone was picked up one time. V and J are TRBV6-5 and TRBJ1-2; 11 bases align to TRBD1. This CDR3 spans 12 amino acids. CDR1 and CDR2 from the germline V gene are MNHEY and SVGAGI. J gave up 7 bases and V 11 bases, and 6 bases lay outside the gene matches. The CDR3 here is CACGQGAGGYTF. DNA for the CDR3: TGTGCCTGCGGACAGGGGGCAGGTGGCTACACCTTC.